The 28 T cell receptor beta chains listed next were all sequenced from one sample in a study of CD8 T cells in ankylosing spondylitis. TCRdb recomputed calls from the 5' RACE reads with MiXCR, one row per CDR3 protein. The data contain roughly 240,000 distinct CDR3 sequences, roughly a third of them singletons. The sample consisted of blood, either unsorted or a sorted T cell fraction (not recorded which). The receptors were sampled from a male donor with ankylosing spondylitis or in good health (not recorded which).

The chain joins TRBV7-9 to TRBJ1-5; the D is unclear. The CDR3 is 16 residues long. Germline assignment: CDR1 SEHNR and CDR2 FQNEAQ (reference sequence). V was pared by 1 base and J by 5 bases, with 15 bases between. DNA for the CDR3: TGTGCCAGCAGCTTAGTCGGTCGCACAGATCATCAGCCCCAGCATTTT. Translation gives CASSLVGRTDHQPQHF. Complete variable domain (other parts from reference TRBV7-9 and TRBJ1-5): DTGVSQNPRHKITKRGQNVTFRCDPISEHNRLYWYRQTLGQGPEFLTYFQNEAQLEKSRLLSDRFSAERPKGSFSTLEIQRTEQGDSAMYLCASSLVGRTDHQPQHFGDGTRLSIL.

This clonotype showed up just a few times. For the CDR3, the DNA is TGTGCCAGCAATCAGGGATACGAGCAGTACTTC. Its translation is CASNQGYEQYF. The chain couples TRBV28 to TRBJ2-7, with a weak D call TRBD1 (5 bases). Germline CDR1 is MDHEN and CDR2 is SYDVKM. The CDR3 is made up of 11 amino acids. V lost 7 bases, J lost 4 bases, and 8 bases lay in between.

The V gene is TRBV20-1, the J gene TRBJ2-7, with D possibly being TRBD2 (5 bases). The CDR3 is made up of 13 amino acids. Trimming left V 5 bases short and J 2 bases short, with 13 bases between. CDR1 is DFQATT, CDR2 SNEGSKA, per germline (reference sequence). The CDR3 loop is CSAAGRLTYEQYF. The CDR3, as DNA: TGCAGTGCTGCGGGTCGGTTAACCTACGAGCAGTACTTC.

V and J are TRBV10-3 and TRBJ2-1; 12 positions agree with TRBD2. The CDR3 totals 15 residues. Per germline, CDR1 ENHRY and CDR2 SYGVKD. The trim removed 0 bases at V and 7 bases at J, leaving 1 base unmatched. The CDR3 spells CAISESLAGGNEQFF. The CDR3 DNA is TGTGCCATCAGTGAGTCCCTAGCGGGGGGGAATGAGCAGTTCTTC.

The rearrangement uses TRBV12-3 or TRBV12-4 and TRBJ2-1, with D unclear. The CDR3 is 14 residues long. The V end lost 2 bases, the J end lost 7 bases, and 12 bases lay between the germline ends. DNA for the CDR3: TGTGCCAGCAGTTTACTTAGGAGTTTTAATGAGCAGTTCTTC. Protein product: CASSLLRSFNEQFF.

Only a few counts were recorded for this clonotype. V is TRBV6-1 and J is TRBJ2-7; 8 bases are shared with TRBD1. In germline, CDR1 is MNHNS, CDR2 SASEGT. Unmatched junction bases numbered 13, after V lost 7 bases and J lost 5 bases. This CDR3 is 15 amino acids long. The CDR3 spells CASTYRAGGLDEQYF. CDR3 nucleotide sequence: TGTGCCAGCACCTACCGGGCAGGGGGCCTCGACGAGCAGTACTTC.

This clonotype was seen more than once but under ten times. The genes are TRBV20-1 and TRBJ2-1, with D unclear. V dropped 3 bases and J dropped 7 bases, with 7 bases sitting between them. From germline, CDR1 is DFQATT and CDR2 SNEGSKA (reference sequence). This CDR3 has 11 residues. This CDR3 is CSARRNNEQFF. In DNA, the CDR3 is TGCAGTGCTAGGCGTAATAATGAGCAGTTCTTC.

DNA of the CDR3: TGTGCCAGCAGTTCCGATGCTGTGGGGGGGAATGAGCAGTTCTTC. Translating it yields CASSSDAVGGNEQFF. The J gene is TRBJ2-1, the V gene TRBV11-3; 7 bases fit TRBD2. The CDR3 runs to 15 residues. The ends lost 6 bases at V and 7 bases at J; junction bases unmatched: 12. From germline, CDR1 is SGHNT and CDR2 YENEEA. The full variable domain, completed using reference TRBV11-3 and TRBJ2-1, is EAGVVQSPRYKIIEKKQPVAFWCNPISGHNTLYWYLQNLGQGPELLIRYENEEAVDDSQLPKDRFSAERLKGVDSTLKIQPAELGDSAVYLCASSSDAVGGNEQFFGPGTRLTVL.

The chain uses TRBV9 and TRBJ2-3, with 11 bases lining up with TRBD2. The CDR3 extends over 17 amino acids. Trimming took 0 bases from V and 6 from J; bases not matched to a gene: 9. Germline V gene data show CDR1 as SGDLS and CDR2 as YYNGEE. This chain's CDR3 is CASSVGRLAGSLDTQYF. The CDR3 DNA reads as TGTGCCAGCAGCGTAGGGAGACTAGCGGGGTCTCTGGATACGCAGTATTTT.

CDR3 in amino acids: CASSRTTGTDTQYF. The CDR3 DNA reads as TGTGCCAGCAGTAGGACTACTGGCACAGATACGCAGTATTTT. The chain combines TRBV6-1 with TRBJ2-3; tentatively, D is TRBD2 (6 bases). CDR1 is MNHNS, CDR2 SASEGT, per germline. This CDR3 has 14 amino acids. V was trimmed by 5 bases and J by 1 base, leaving 10 bases between them.

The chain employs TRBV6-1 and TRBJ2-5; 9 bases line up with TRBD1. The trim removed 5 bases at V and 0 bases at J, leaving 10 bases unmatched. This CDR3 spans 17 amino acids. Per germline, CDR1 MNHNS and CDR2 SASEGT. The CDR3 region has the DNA TGTGCCAGCAGTCGGGGACAGGGCGGACTGTACCAAGAGACCCAGTACTTC. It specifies CASSRGQGGLYQETQYF.

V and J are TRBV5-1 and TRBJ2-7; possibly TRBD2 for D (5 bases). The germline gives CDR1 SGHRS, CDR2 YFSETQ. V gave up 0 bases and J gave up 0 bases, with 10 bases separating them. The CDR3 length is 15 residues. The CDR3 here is CASSLVPGSSYEQYF. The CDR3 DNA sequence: TGCGCCAGCAGCTTGGTCCCGGGAAGCTCCTACGAGCAGTACTTC.

The CDR3 sequence is CASSPEGGAYTEAFF. The DNA for the CDR3 is TGCGCCAGCAGCCCTGAGGGGGGGGCGTACACTGAAGCTTTCTTT. The gene calls are TRBV5-1 and TRBJ1-1; D might be TRBD1 (6 bases). This CDR3 is 15 amino acids long. Per germline, CDR1 SGHRS and CDR2 YFSETQ. V was pared by 4 bases and J by 3 bases, with 16 bases between.

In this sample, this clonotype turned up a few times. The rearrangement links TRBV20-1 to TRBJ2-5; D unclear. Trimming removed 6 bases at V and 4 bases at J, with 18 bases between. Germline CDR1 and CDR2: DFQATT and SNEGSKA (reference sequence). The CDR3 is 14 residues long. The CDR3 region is CSAPEHPGPETQYF. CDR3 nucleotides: TGCAGTGCCCCGGAGCACCCCGGGCCAGAGACCCAGTACTTC.

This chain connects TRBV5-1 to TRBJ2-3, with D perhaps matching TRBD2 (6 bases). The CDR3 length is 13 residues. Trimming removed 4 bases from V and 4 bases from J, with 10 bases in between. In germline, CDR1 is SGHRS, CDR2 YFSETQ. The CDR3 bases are TGCGCCAGCAGCCCCAGGGAGGCAGATACGCAGTATTTT. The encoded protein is CASSPREADTQYF.

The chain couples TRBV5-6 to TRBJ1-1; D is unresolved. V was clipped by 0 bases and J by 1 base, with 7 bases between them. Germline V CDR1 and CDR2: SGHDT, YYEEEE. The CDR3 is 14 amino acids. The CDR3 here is CASSLGPTNTEAFF. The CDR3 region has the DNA TGTGCCAGCAGCTTGGGACCGACGAACACTGAAGCTTTCTTT.

CDR3 amino acids: CASRAYRGGDTQYF. CDR3 coding DNA: TGTGCCAGCAGAGCATACAGGGGGGGTGATACGCAGTATTTT. This sequence joins TRBV6-1 and TRBJ2-3; D is perhaps TRBD1 (8 bases). From germline, CDR1 is MNHNS and CDR2 SASEGT. CDR3 size: 14 residues. The germline V and J ends were trimmed by 6 bases and 6 bases, with 16 bases remaining between them.

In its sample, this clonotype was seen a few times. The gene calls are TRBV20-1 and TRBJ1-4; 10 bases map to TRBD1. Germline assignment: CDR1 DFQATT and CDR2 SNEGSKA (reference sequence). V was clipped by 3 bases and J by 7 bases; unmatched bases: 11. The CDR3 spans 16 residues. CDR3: CSASESDRGPGEKLFF. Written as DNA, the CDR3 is TGCAGTGCTAGCGAATCCGACAGGGGGCCTGGTGAAAAACTGTTTTTT.

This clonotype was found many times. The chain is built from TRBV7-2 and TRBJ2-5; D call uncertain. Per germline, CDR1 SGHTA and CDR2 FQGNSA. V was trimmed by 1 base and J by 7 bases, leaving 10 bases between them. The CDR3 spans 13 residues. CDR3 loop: CASSLVGLSTQYF. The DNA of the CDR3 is TGTGCCAGCAGCTTAGTTGGTTTATCGACCCAGTACTTC.

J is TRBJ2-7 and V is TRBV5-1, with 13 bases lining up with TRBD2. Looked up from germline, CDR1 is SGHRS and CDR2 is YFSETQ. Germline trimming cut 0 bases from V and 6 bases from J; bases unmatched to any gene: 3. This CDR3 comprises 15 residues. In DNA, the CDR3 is TGCGCCAGCAGCTTGGGGGGGACTAGCGGGGCCGAGCAGTACTTC. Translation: CASSLGGTSGAEQYF. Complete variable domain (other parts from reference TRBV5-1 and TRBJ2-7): KAGVTQTPRYLIKTRGQQVTLSCSPISGHRSVSWYQQTPGQGLQFLFEYFSETQRNKGNFPGRFSGRQFSNSRSEMNVSTLELGDSALYLCASSLGGTSGAEQYFGPGTRLTVT.

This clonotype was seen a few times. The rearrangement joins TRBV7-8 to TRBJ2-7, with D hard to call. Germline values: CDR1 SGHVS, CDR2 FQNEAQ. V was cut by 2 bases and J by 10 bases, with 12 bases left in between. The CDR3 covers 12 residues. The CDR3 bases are TGTGCCAGCAGCTTATCGGTTCTGGAACAGTACTTC. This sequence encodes CASSLSVLEQYF.

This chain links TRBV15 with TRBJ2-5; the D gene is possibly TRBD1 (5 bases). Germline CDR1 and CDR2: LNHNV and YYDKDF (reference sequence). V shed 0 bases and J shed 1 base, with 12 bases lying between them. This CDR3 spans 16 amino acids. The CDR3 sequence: CATSRDLVQAQETQYF. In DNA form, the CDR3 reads TGTGCCACCAGCAGAGATTTAGTACAGGCCCAAGAGACCCAGTACTTC.

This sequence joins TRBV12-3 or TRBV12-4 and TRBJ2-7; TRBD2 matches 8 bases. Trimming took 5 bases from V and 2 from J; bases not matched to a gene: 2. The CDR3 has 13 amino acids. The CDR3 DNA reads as TGTGCCAGCAGTGAGGGACTAGCCTACGAGCAGTACTTC. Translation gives CASSEGLAYEQYF.

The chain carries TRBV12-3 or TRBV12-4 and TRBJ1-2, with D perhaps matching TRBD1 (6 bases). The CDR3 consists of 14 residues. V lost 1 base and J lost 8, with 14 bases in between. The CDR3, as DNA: TGTGCCAGCAGTTTAGAGCAGGGGAGTAGCGGCTACACCTTC. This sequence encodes CASSLEQGSSGYTF.

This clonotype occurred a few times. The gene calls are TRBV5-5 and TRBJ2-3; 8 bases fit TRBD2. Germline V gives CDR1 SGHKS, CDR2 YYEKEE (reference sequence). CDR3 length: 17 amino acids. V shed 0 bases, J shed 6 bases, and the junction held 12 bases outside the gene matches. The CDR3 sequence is CASSLAGGGQEADTQYF. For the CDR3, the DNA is TGTGCCAGCAGCTTGGCAGGCGGGGGGCAGGAGGCCGATACGCAGTATTTT.

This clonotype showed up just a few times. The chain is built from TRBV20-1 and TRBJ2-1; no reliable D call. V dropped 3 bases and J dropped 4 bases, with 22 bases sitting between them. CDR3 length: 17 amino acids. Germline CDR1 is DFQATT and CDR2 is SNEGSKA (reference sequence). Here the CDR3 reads CSASPRTLARPYNEQFF. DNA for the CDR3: TGCAGTGCTAGTCCTCGCACCCTGGCTAGGCCGTACAATGAGCAGTTCTTC.

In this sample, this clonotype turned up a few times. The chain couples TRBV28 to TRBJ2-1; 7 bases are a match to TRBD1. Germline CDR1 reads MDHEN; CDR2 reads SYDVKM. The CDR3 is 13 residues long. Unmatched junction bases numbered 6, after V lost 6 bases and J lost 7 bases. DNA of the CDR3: TGTGCCAGCAGGGAACAGGGGACGAATGAGCAGTTCTTC. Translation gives CASREQGTNEQFF.

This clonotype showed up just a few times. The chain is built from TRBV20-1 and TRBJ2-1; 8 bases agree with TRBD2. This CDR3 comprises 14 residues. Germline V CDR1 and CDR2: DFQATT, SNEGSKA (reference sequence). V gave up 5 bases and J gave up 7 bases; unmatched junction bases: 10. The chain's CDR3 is CSAQTGTRGNEQFF. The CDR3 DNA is TGCAGTGCTCAAACCGGGACTAGGGGGAATGAGCAGTTCTTC.